Each of the 7 T cell receptor beta chains below was sequenced from the same sample in a study of blood T cell repertoires in COVID-19. Method: immunoSEQ multiplex PCR; TCRdb's copy keeps in-frame clones and lacks some. Among about 150,000 clones, approximately 90% were seen once, and the ten largest hold around 15%. Sequenced input: peripheral blood. All receptors come from a man aged 18 to 30 with COVID-19, enrolled during active disease.

A remark on this clone: The junction departs from germline at one end; a sequencing error may be responsible. The chain couples TRBV2 to TRBJ1-4; 8 bases are a match to TRBD1. This CDR3 has 14 amino acids. Germline V gene data show CDR1 as SNHLY and CDR2 as FYNNEI. The CDR3 here is CASSRTGKGEKLLF. The CDR3 coding sequence is TGTGCCAGCAGTAGGACAGGGAAGGGAGAAAAACTGCTTTTT.

This chain joins TRBV4-3 and TRBJ2-7, with TRBD2 matching 7 bases. This CDR3 region has 14 residues. The germline CDR1 and CDR2 sequences are LGHNA and YSLEER. With 4 bases clipped from V and 3 bases from J, the junction kept 6 bases outside the gene matches. The DNA of the CDR3 is TGCGCCAGCAGCCTTGAAGCGGGACTCTACGAGCAGTACTTC. Translating gives CASSLEAGLYEQYF.

The DNA for the CDR3 is TGTGCCAGCAGTGACAGGCGCCAAAGCTCCTACGAGCAGTACTTC. Residues: CASSDRRQSSYEQYF. This sequence joins TRBV25-1 and TRBJ2-7; D remains ambiguous. The germline V gene has CDR1 MGHDK and CDR2 SYGVNS. Trimming stripped 3 bases from V and 0 bases from J, with 12 bases between. The CDR3 is 15 residues long.

The chain combines TRBV6-6 with TRBJ1-6; 8 bases fit TRBD1. The germline V gene has CDR1 MNHNY and CDR2 SVGAGI (reference sequence). With V trimmed by 7 bases and J by 7 bases, 12 bases remained unmatched. This CDR3 comprises 16 residues. Written as DNA, the CDR3 is TGTGCCAGCAACCAGGGCAGGGGGCAGAAGAATTCACCCCTCCACTTT. Its protein is CASNQGRGQKNSPLHF.

This sequence joins TRBV6-2 or TRBV6-3 and TRBJ1-2; D is possibly TRBD1 (5 bases). The germline V gene encodes CDR1 MNHEY and CDR2 SVGEGT. This CDR3 region has 15 residues. The ends were cut back, 2 bases at V and 2 bases at J, with 12 bases in the middle. Written as DNA, the CDR3 is TGTGCCAGCAGTTACCGCTCGACAGTAAACTATGGCTACACCTTC. The encoded protein is CASSYRSTVNYGYTF.

CDR3 bases: TGTGCCAGCACGGGGACTAACTATGGCTACACCTTC. Its translation: CASTGTNYGYTF. The chain recombines TRBV19 with TRBJ1-2, with D hard to call. V was shortened by 9 bases and J by 0 bases, with 8 bases between the two germline ends. This CDR3 has 12 amino acids. Germline assignment: CDR1 LNHDA and CDR2 SQIVND (reference sequence).

V and J are TRBV30 and TRBJ1-5; 7 bases line up with TRBD1. The CDR3 loop spans 13 amino acids. The V gene end was trimmed by 8 bases and the J gene end by 4 bases; junction bases not matched to a gene: 8. Germline CDR1 GTSNPN, CDR2 SVGIG (reference sequence). The CDR3 DNA reads TGTGCCCTCGACAGGGTCGGTAATCAGCCCCAGCATTTT. This codes for CALDRVGNQPQHF.